The present T cell receptor beta chain was sequenced within a study of T cell repertoires in cytomegalovirus infection. TCRdb re-called the reads with MiXCR, one entry per CDR3 protein. The table shows about 250,000 distinct CDR3 sequences, with approximately 13% occurring only once. This clonotype was seen many times. Sequencing used PBMCs. This receptor was identified in a human donor in good health (CMV status not recorded). Some clones in this sample may be carry-over from other donors' samples.

The DNA for the CDR3 is TGTGCCAGCAGCCCGCCCCAGGGCAACACAGATACGCAGTATTTT. Encoded protein: CASSPPQGNTDTQYF. V gene TRBV7-2 combines with J gene TRBJ2-3; D is perhaps TRBD1 (5 bases). CDR1 and CDR2 from the germline V gene are SGHTA and FQGNSA. The CDR3 totals 15 residues. Trimming stripped 5 bases from V and 2 bases from J, with 14 bases between.